This T cell receptor beta chain was sequenced during a study of blood T cell repertoires in COVID-19 (TCRdb year 2020). Broadly, across the study: The collaborator samples originated in the United States, Italy and Spain and spanned the acute and convalescent phases of COVID-19. The dataset comprised deeply sampled blood TCRbeta repertoires from subjects exposed to, actively infected with, or recovered from COVID-19. The material from the prospective study consisted of cDNA or gDNA derived from T cells, B-cell-depleted T cells, or PBMCs. Where available, HLA class I and class II types were taken from metadata supplied by the sample provider and were not determined by assay-based typing. Nearly every sample came with metadata listing a de-identified subject ID, COVID-19 status, age in years and sex. The samples were drawn from the first 160 participants of the ongoing ImmuneRACE study and from 950 to 1,500 subjects provided by 6 global collaborators. The repertoires were released in a freely available public database intended as a resource for research on the immune response to SARS-CoV-2. Overall study outcomes, separate from this receptor: How much clinical and demographic metadata was included differed by source and by participant, and the metadata was provided uncurated.

Participants in the prospective study were enrolled through a virtual design, were aged about 18 to 90 years, and lived in approximately 24 United States geographic areas. Cohort assignment in the prospective study relied on participant-reported clinical history from a screening survey and a study questionnaire. For ImmuneRACE Cohort 3, a participant was defined as recovered based on two consecutive negative NP/OP PCR tests, clearance by a healthcare professional, or resolution of symptoms. In the prospective study, mobile phlebotomists collected whole blood, serum and a nasopharyngeal or oropharyngeal swab from each participant. Additional blood draws and questionnaires over an approximately two-month period could optionally be provided by prospective study participants. Before DNA extraction, prospective study blood samples were shipped either frozen or at room temperature. The CDR3 has 15 amino acids, counting the end cysteine and phenylalanine. This entry keeps only the CDR3 DNA: 45 bases, framed from base 1. Cut back by 0 bases and 4 bases, the V and J ends lie 9 bases apart. Reading the germline V gene (reference sequence) gives CDR1 LGHDT and CDR2 YNNKEL.

In the case of this clone: What this receptor recognizes is not known. No much larger clonotype is one base removed from it; base qualities were not supplied.

TCRbeta CDR3 regions were amplified from genomic DNA by means of the immunoSEQ Assay, a bias-controlled multiplex PCR. The study's processing was this. The number of nucleated cells in each sample was estimated by amplification of reference gene primers within the assay. To quantify the absolute abundance of each unique TCRbeta CDR3 rearrangement, sequence reads were collapsed and filtered. For each sample, productive Simpson clonality was calculated as the square root of Simpson's diversity index across productive rearrangements. Sourced from immuneACCESS, this table was stored by TCRdb with only in-frame sequences that have V and J called. A share of the clones is absent; for the studies checked, an unresolved V gene accounts for under half, and the remainder has no known explanation. V and J calls and clone size are copied from that table; D and trimming were computed from the DNA. For this sample the table gives around 160,000 clones, of which 80% were detected only once. The ten largest account for around 5.9% of the sample.

The source material was PBMCs or T cells enriched from blood (not recorded which). In this chain, TRBV3-1 (or the pseudogene TRBV3-2) is recombined with TRBJ2-2; the D gene identity is not certain. The TCR sequence derives from a man aged 35-49 years who had recovered from COVID-19. The base sequence is TGTGCCAGCAGCCAAGATGAGGTGCGCACCGGGGAGCTGTTTTTT. This encodes CASSQDEVRTGELFF.